This TCR beta chain appears in the sequencing data of a study of OX40 agonist ivuxolimab in advanced cancers. Across the whole study: Ivuxolimab doses were 0.01, 0.1, 0.3, 1.5, 3 or 10 mg/kg every 2 weeks. People in dose escalation had one of these cancers: hepatocellular carcinoma, melanoma, renal cell or head and neck cancer.

V was shortened by 1 base and J by 5 bases, with 12 bases between the two germline ends. The CDR3 has 15 amino acids. From germline, CDR1 is SEHNR and CDR2 FQNEAQ (reference sequence). Profiled with immunoSEQ multiplex PCR; TCRdb holds only in-frame clones, not every one. This sample has under 95,000 clones, with around 83% found just once. The source of this sequence is an adult with an advanced solid tumor such as melanoma, head and neck, liver or kidney cancer. The chain joins TRBV7-9 to TRBJ1-5, with no clear D. The input for sequencing was CD4+ or CD8+ T cells sorted from blood, taken in a trial of the OX40 agonist ivuxolimab. The CDR3 here is CASSLGGETYQPQHF. The CDR3 DNA reads as TGTGCCAGCAGCTTAGGAGGTGAAACCTATCAGCCCCAGCATTTT.